This T cell receptor (beta chain) is drawn from a study of blood T cell repertoires in COVID-19. Study details: Spain, Italy and the United States supplied samples that represented acute and convalescent COVID-19.

TCRdb's copy holds only in-frame clones and misses some; the assay was immunoSEQ multiplex PCR. The data hold 30,000 to 40,000 clones, with 93% observed a single time. This clone was seen just once. With 3 bases removed from V and 4 bases from J, the gap between germline ends came to 9 bases. The CDR3 covers 13 residues. Germline V CDR1 and CDR2: KGHSH, LQKENI. This clonotype was obtained from a male donor with active COVID-19. The chain is built from TRBV18 and TRBJ1-1; D unresolved. The sequencing input was peripheral blood. DNA for the CDR3: TGTGCCAGCTCACCCGGTGTCGGCACTGAAGCTTTCTTT. It yields the protein CASSPGVGTEAFF.